This TCR beta chain was recorded in a study of cytomegalovirus exposure and HLA in healthy donors. The trim removed 6 bases at V and 5 bases at J, leaving 4 bases unmatched. CDR1 is ENHRY, CDR2 SYGVKD, per germline. The CDR3 is made up of 14 amino acids. Only in-frame clones appear in the TCRdb table, and some are missing; sequencing was by immunoSEQ multiplex PCR. The sample has some 170,000 clones; around nine tenths are singletons. The donors were in the approximately 120-subject validation cohort; that cohort was separate from the roughly 620-subject first cohort. Sample: PBMCs. This TCR was recovered from a woman aged 25 to 39 in good health and CMV-seronegative. The chain links TRBV10-3 to TRBJ1-5, with 10 bases fitting TRBD1. CDR3 loop: CAISGGQGDQPQHF. DNA of the CDR3: TGTGCCATCAGCGGCGGACAGGGGGATCAGCCCCAGCATTTT.